This entry lists 31 T cell receptor beta chains sequenced from one sample in a study of blood T cell repertoires in COVID-19. Repertoires were generated with immunoSEQ multiplex PCR, while TCRdb's copy carries only in-frame clones and drops some. The table shows approximately 92,000 clones, with around 76% occurring only once. Sequencing was performed on peripheral blood. The receptors stem from a man older than 75 with acute or convalescent COVID-19.

A single count supports this clone. This chain connects TRBV4-1 to TRBJ2-2, with TRBD2 matching 9 bases. CDR1 MGHRA and CDR2 YSYEKL come from the germline V gene. The trim removed 1 base at V and 6 bases at J, leaving 9 bases unmatched. The CDR3 sequence is 17 residues long. This chain's CDR3 is CASSQGQRGVRAGELFF. CDR3 DNA sequence: TGCGCCAGCAGCCAAGGTCAGCGGGGGGTCAGGGCCGGGGAGCTGTTTTTT.

The rearrangement links TRBV30 to TRBJ1-5; 9 positions agree with TRBD1. Looked up from germline, CDR1 is GTSNPN and CDR2 is SVGIG (reference sequence). J lost 0 bases, V lost 2 bases, and 2 bases had no gene match. This CDR3 is built from 15 residues. The CDR3, as DNA: TGTGCCTGGAGTCAGGACAGGGGTAGCAATCAGCCCCAGCATTTT. This gives the protein CAWSQDRGSNQPQHF.

This clone was counted a single time. The rearrangement joins TRBV30 to TRBJ2-5, with D tentatively TRBD2 (6 bases). Germline loops: CDR1 GTSNPN, CDR2 SVGIG (reference sequence). This CDR3 is 14 amino acids long. Trimming shortened V by 2 bases and J by 5 bases, and 15 bases separated the two germline ends. CDR3 sequence: CAWSPDRRGETQYF. For the CDR3, the DNA is TGTGCCTGGAGTCCGGACCGCCGGGGGGAGACCCAGTACTTC.

The chain recombines TRBV29-1 with TRBJ2-5; TRBD1 agrees at 9 bases. V was pared by 8 bases and J by 4 bases, with 5 bases of the junction left unmatched. CDR3 length: 12 amino acids. CDR1 is SQVTM and CDR2 is ANQGSEA in the germline V gene. The CDR3 spells CSSHRGLETQYF. CDR3 coding DNA: TGCAGCTCCCACAGGGGGCTAGAGACCCAGTACTTC.

The chain joins TRBV5-1 to TRBJ2-7; tentatively, D is TRBD1 (5 bases). This CDR3 is built from 12 residues. Looked up from germline, CDR1 is SGHRS and CDR2 is YFSETQ. V was pared by 0 bases and J by 4 bases, with 5 bases between. The CDR3 loop is CASSLGQYEQYF. The DNA of the CDR3 is TGCGCCAGCAGCTTGGGACAGTACGAGCAGTACTTC.

CDR3 in amino acids: CASSLGRGTYNEQFF. CDR3 nucleotides: TGTGCCAGCAGCCTGGGGCGGGGGACCTACAATGAGCAGTTCTTC. The chain is built from TRBV7-2 and TRBJ2-1; 7 nucleotides match TRBD2. V lost 5 bases to trimming and J lost 2 bases; unmatched junction nucleotides: 6. Germline CDR1 reads SGHTA; CDR2 reads FQGNSA. The CDR3 runs 15 residues.

This clone was recorded a few times. The chain joins TRBV5-5 to TRBJ1-5; a possible D gene is TRBD1 (6 bases). Deletions cut 0 bases from V and 6 bases from J, with 10 bases between. This CDR3 has 14 amino acids. CDR1 is SGHKS and CDR2 is YYEKEE in the germline V gene (reference sequence). CDR3 in DNA: TGTGCCAGCAGCTTGGAATGGGGGCCTCAGCCCCAGCATTTT. It yields the protein CASSLEWGPQPQHF.

The chain employs TRBV28 and TRBJ2-5, with 9 bases aligning to TRBD2. After removal of 3 bases from V and 1 base from J, the junction contained 15 bases not matched to a gene. CDR3 length equals 19 residues. Germline-derived CDR1 and CDR2 are MDHEN and SYDVKM. The CDR3 region is CASSFTPLVVREGQETQYF. The CDR3 region has the DNA TGTGCCAGCAGTTTTACCCCCCTGGTGGTGCGGGAGGGCCAAGAGACCCAGTACTTC.

The gene calls are TRBV18 and TRBJ1-3; TRBD1 might be the D (5 bases). The CDR3 loop spans 14 amino acids. V lost 5 bases to trimming and J lost 5 bases, with 13 bases between them. Germline V gene sequence: CDR1 KGHSH, CDR2 LQKENI. CDR3 nucleotide sequence: TGTGCCAGCTCAGTGGGGCACGACAGAAACACCATATATTTT. This encodes CASSVGHDRNTIYF. Using reference TRBV18 and TRBJ1-3 for the parts outside the CDR3, the full variable domain is NAGVMQNPRHLVRRRGQEARLRCSPMKGHSHVYWYRQLPEEGLKFMVYLQKENIIDESGMPKERFSAEFPKEGPSILRIQQVVRGDSAAYFCASSVGHDRNTIYFGEGSWLTVV.

This clone has only a few counts. The chain recombines TRBV2 with TRBJ2-7, with TRBD2 matching over 9 bases. CDR1 and CDR2 from the germline V gene are SNHLY and FYNNEI. CDR3 length: 14 residues. Trimming at V came to 6 bases and at J to 5 bases, leaving 8 bases not matched to a gene. CDR3 residues: CASRSGTSTDEQYF. The CDR3, as DNA: TGTGCCAGCAGGTCCGGGACTAGCACCGACGAGCAGTACTTC.

V is TRBV9 and J is TRBJ1-5, with 7 bases identical to TRBD1. The CDR3 sequence is 14 residues long. Trimming at V came to 3 bases and at J to 5 bases, leaving 5 bases not matched to a gene. CDR1 and CDR2 (germline): SGDLS, YYNGEE. The CDR3 DNA is TGTGCCAGCAGCGGAATCGACAGGGATCAGCCCCAGCATTTT. This gives the protein CASSGIDRDQPQHF.

The chain links TRBV28 to TRBJ2-7; 7 bases align to TRBD2. The CDR3 spans 14 residues. The germline V gene has CDR1 MDHEN and CDR2 SYDVKM. Trimming at V came to 1 base and at J to 4 bases, leaving 4 bases not matched to a gene. The CDR3 DNA reads TGTGCCAGCAGTTTATCTCCTAGCGGTTACGAGCAGTACTTC. Translation: CASSLSPSGYEQYF.

The J gene is TRBJ2-4, the V gene TRBV4-3; the match to TRBD2 covers 9 bases. V shed 0 bases and J 3 bases; nucleotides not matched to a gene: 3. CDR3 size: 16 residues. CDR1 and CDR2 (germline): LGHNA, YSLEER. The DNA for the CDR3 is TGCGCCAGCAGCCAAGAACGAGCGGGGGGCAAAAACATTCAGTACTTC. Protein: CASSQERAGGKNIQYF.

The rearrangement links TRBV7-2 to TRBJ1-6; perhaps TRBD1 as D (6 bases). CDR3 length: 15 amino acids. Germline assignment: CDR1 SGHTA and CDR2 FQGNSA. The V end was cut by 1 base, the J end by 7 bases, with 11 bases between. CDR3 sequence (DNA): TGTGCCAGCAGCTTAGGCAGGGGTTACAATTCACCCCTCCACTTT. This codes for CASSLGRGYNSPLHF.

The gene calls are TRBV27 and TRBJ1-5; TRBD1 matches 7 bases. This CDR3 region has 14 residues. Germline assignment: CDR1 MNHEY and CDR2 SMNVEV (reference sequence). J was trimmed by 2 bases and V by 3 bases; bases with no gene match: 1. Written as DNA, the CDR3 is TGTGCCAGCAGTTTGGGGACAGGCAATCAGCCCCAGCATTTT. This translates into CASSLGTGNQPQHF.

V usage is TRBV5-4 and J usage is TRBJ1-6; 10 bases are a match to TRBD1. CDR1 is SGHNT and CDR2 is YYREEE in the germline V gene (reference sequence). Trimming cost V 3 bases and J 5 bases; bases outside gene matches: 5. The CDR3 totals 16 residues. The DNA of the CDR3 is TGTGCCAGCAGCTACCGGGACAGGGGCAATAATTCACCCCTCCACTTT. Its translation is CASSYRDRGNNSPLHF.

The V and J genes are TRBV5-1 and TRBJ1-1; the D is unclear. CDR1 and CDR2 (germline): SGHRS, YFSETQ. Trimming removed 4 bases at V and 0 bases at J, with 7 bases between. The length of the CDR3 is 13 residues. CDR3 region: CASSTALNTEAFF. CDR3 sequence (DNA): TGCGCCAGCAGCACAGCTTTGAACACTGAAGCTTTCTTT.

The chain links TRBV6-5 to TRBJ1-1; 7 bases are shared with TRBD1. This CDR3 is built from 14 residues. V trimming: 7 bases; J trimming: 0 bases; junction bases outside the gene matches: 5. The germline V gene has CDR1 MNHEY and CDR2 SVGAGI. The CDR3, as DNA: TGTGCCAGCAAGAACAGGGGACTGAACACTGAAGCTTTCTTT. Residues: CASKNRGLNTEAFF.

This clone was picked up one time. The rearrangement uses TRBV7-9 and TRBJ2-3, with D perhaps matching TRBD2 (6 bases). CDR3 length equals 14 residues. Germline assignment: CDR1 SEHNR and CDR2 FQNEAQ (reference sequence). V lost 6 bases to trimming and J lost 4 bases, with 14 bases between them. CDR3: CASRSVGGADTQYF. The DNA of the CDR3 is TGTGCCAGCAGGTCCGTCGGGGGAGCAGATACGCAGTATTTT. The complete variable domain, with remaining parts taken from reference TRBV7-9 and TRBJ2-3, reads DTGVSQNPRHKITKRGQNVTFRCDPISEHNRLYWYRQTLGQGPEFLTYFQNEAQLEKSRLLSDRFSAERPKGSFSTLEIQRTEQGDSAMYLCASRSVGGADTQYFGPGTRLTVL.

This clone showed up just once. The V gene is TRBV5-1, the J gene TRBJ1-6; D call uncertain. Per germline, CDR1 SGHRS and CDR2 YFSETQ. V was pared by 0 bases and J by 7 bases, with 14 bases between. CDR3 length: 16 amino acids. The CDR3 spells CASSLDITPGNSPLHF. As DNA, the CDR3 is TGCGCCAGCAGCTTGGACATAACCCCGGGGAATTCACCCCTCCACTTT.

This chain uses TRBV5-4 with TRBJ2-7; perhaps TRBD2 as D (5 bases). The CDR3 length is 14 residues. V was shortened by 0 bases and J by 6 bases, with 13 bases between the two germline ends. Germline V CDR1 and CDR2: SGHNT, YYREEE (reference sequence). CDR3 sequence reads: CASSLAARGSEQYF. CDR3 coding DNA: TGTGCCAGCAGCTTGGCGGCCCGGGGTTCCGAGCAGTACTTC.

The rearrangement links TRBV11-3 to TRBJ2-7, with 7 nucleotides matching TRBD1. Trimming took 5 bases from V and 5 from J; bases not matched to a gene: 6. CDR1 SGHNT and CDR2 YENEEA come from the germline V gene. There are 13 residues in the CDR3. The CDR3 loop is CASSPRTGDEQYF. DNA of the CDR3: TGTGCCAGCAGCCCACGAACAGGGGACGAGCAGTACTTC.

This chain links TRBV9 with TRBJ2-5; the D gene is possibly TRBD2 (5 bases). Germline V CDR1 and CDR2: SGDLS, YYNGEE. CDR3 length: 13 amino acids. Trimming stripped 3 bases from V and 3 bases from J, with 9 bases between. This CDR3 reads CASSGAAKETQYF. The CDR3 nucleotides are TGTGCCAGCAGCGGAGCGGCTAAAGAGACCCAGTACTTC.

The chain employs TRBV7-2 and TRBJ2-7; D uncertain. CDR3 length: 14 residues. Germline CDR1 SGHTA, CDR2 FQGNSA. V was clipped by 3 bases and J by 2 bases, with 11 bases between them. CDR3 in amino acids: CASSLTSQPYEQYF. The CDR3 DNA is TGTGCCAGCAGCTTGACATCCCAACCCTACGAGCAGTACTTC.

The chain is built from TRBV10-3 and TRBJ2-5, with 7 bases that match TRBD1. The CDR3 extends over 15 amino acids. Germline CDR1 is ENHRY and CDR2 is SYGVKD. V lost 4 bases to trimming and J lost 2 bases; unmatched junction nucleotides: 7. This CDR3 reads CAISVQGTAQETQYF. In nucleotides, the CDR3 is TGTGCCATCAGTGTTCAGGGGACAGCGCAAGAGACCCAGTACTTC.

The genes are TRBV6-2 or TRBV6-3 and TRBJ1-1, with 8 bases that match TRBD1. The CDR3 runs 11 residues. The germline V gene has CDR1 MNHEY and CDR2 SVGEGT. V lost 5 bases and J lost 10; bases outside the gene matches: 3. This CDR3 reads CASSQGAGAFF. The DNA for the CDR3 is TGTGCCAGCAGTCAGGGGGCCGGAGCTTTCTTT.

The chain recombines TRBV7-2 with TRBJ2-5, with a weak D call TRBD1 (5 bases). Germline V lookup: CDR1 SGHTA, CDR2 FQGNSA. The CDR3 runs to 12 residues. V was trimmed by 4 bases and J by 4 bases, leaving 7 bases between them. The CDR3 loop is CASSWGRETQYF. CDR3 bases: TGTGCCAGCAGCTGGGGCCGAGAGACCCAGTACTTC. The full variable domain, rest sourced from reference TRBV7-2 and TRBJ2-5, is GAGVSQSPSNKVTEKGKDVELRCDPISGHTALYWYRQSLGQGLEFLIYFQGNSAPDKSGLPSDRFSAERTGGSVSTLTIQRTQQEDSAVYLCASSWGRETQYFGPGTRLLVL.

This clone was seen a handful of times. The chain's CDR3 is CASVRGGLNTEAFF. The DNA of the CDR3 is TGTGCCAGTGTCAGAGGGGGATTGAACACTGAAGCTTTCTTT. The V call is TRBV19, the J call TRBJ1-1; D perhaps matches TRBD1 (6 bases). V was cut by 8 bases and J by 0 bases, with 13 bases left in between. CDR1 and CDR2 from the germline V gene are LNHDA and SQIVND (reference sequence). This CDR3 comprises 14 residues.

Only one count was recorded for this clone. J is TRBJ1-2 and V is TRBV7-2, with D perhaps matching TRBD1 (6 bases). V lost 1 base and J 5 bases, leaving 20 bases between the germline ends. The CDR3 is made up of 17 amino acids. Per the germline V gene, CDR1 is SGHTA and CDR2 is FQGNSA. The chain's CDR3 is CASSLELGHARAYGYTF. CDR3 bases: TGTGCCAGCAGCTTAGAGTTGGGACATGCCCGGGCGTATGGCTACACCTTC.

The chain links TRBV2 to TRBJ2-7; 9 positions match TRBD1. The ends lost 3 bases at V and 3 bases at J; junction bases unmatched: 3. The germline gives CDR1 SNHLY, CDR2 FYNNEI. The CDR3 loop spans 14 amino acids. The CDR3 loop reads CASSEPGQGYEQYF. The DNA for the CDR3 is TGTGCCAGCAGTGAGCCGGGACAGGGCTACGAGCAGTACTTC.

This clone has just one count. J is TRBJ1-5 and V is TRBV30; TRBD1 matches 11 bases. The germline gives CDR1 GTSNPN, CDR2 SVGIG (reference sequence). The ends lost 3 bases at V and 6 bases at J; junction bases unmatched: 4. This CDR3 has 14 amino acids. The CDR3 loop is CAWRDRGRTQPQHF. The DNA of the CDR3 is TGTGCCTGGAGGGACAGGGGGCGGACTCAGCCCCAGCATTTT.